This TCR beta chain was sequenced for a study of T cell clonotyping in hematopoietic cell transplantation. For the study at large: Recipient samples before transplant were obtained post-cytoreduction.

As concerns this clone: Its target is not known.

Germline CDR1 and CDR2: GTSNPN and SVGIG (reference sequence). With 3 bases removed from V and 6 bases from J, the gap between germline ends came to 18 bases. This CDR3 spans 14 amino acids. Time point described: recipient sample about 28 days before transplant, after cytoreduction. Some clones are missing from TCRdb's copy, which holds only in-frame ones; the method was immunoSEQ multiplex PCR. The table lists approximately 50,000 clones, around 84% of them singletons. Study-wide results and caveats: Recipient TCR diversity dropped after transplant; expanded clonotypes rose from day 30 to 180. Broader posttransplant TCR repertoire diversity was predicted by graft donor and pretransplant recipient Inverse Simpson Index values.

The clonotype was recovered from a man aged 55 to 69 with biphenotypic leukemia. Some clones in this sample may be carry-over from other donors' samples. The chain carries TRBV30 and TRBJ2-7; D is ambiguous. Material: peripheral blood mononuclear cells, obtained before stem cell transplant. DNA for the CDR3: TGTGCCTGGAGGCAGCAGGCAGCAACTCGCGAGCAGTACTTC. This translates into CAWRQQAATREQYF.